The clone carrying this TCR beta chain was observed at least ten times. The cDNA was synthesized by means of template-switch 5'RACE, which was carried out with 10-nucleotide random UMIs. TCRdb reprocessed the 5' RACE reads via MiXCR and lists one record per CDR3 protein. Of fewer than 60,000 distinct CDR3 sequences listed, about 3.7% are singletons. Germline V gene data show CDR1 as SGDLS and CDR2 as YYNGEE. The CDR3 sequence is 12 residues long. The ends were cut back, 5 bases at V and 2 bases at J, with 6 bases in the middle. This sample was included in a study of neurological immune-mediated disorders. The unsorted libraries originated from 2 million PBMCs that had been stored at -80 C.

This clonotype was sampled from a man in his 60s with multiple sclerosis. This rearrangement joins TRBV9 to TRBJ2-3; D gene ambiguous. Sample: PBMCs. CDR3 in amino acids: CASRANTDTQYF. The CDR3 region has the DNA TGTGCCAGCAGGGCTAACACAGATACGCAGTATTTT. The full variable domain, its missing parts supplied by reference TRBV9 and TRBJ2-3, is DSGVTQTPKHLITATGQRVTLRCSPRSGDLSVYWYQQSLDQGLQFLIQYYNGEERAKGNILERFSAQQFPDLHSELNLSSLELGDSALYFCASRANTDTQYFGPGTRLTVL.